The T cell receptor (beta chain) under discussion was sequenced for a study of OX40 agonist ivuxolimab in advanced cancers. About the full investigation: Ivuxolimab, which targeted the costimulatory receptor OX40 (CD134), was an agonistic, fully human IgG2 monoclonal antibody. The purpose of peripheral TCRbeta sequencing was to test whether ivuxolimab changed TCR sequence diversity and led to clonal T-cell expansion. Partial responses were achieved by three dose-escalation patients, of whom one had hepatocellular carcinoma and two had cutaneous melanoma. The paper reports the monotherapy dose-escalation portion (N of about 51 patients) of the phase I ivuxolimab trial. Patients were allowed to have had prior anti-PD-1, anti-PD-L1 or anti-CTLA-4 therapy, and 40% of the dose-escalation patients had previously received checkpoint inhibitors. Among the 52 dose-escalation patients, around 20 had hepatocellular carcinoma, around 15 melanoma, 9 renal cell carcinoma and 9 head and neck cancer. Intravenous ivuxolimab was administered to patients every 2 weeks at six dose levels: 0.01, 0.1, 0.3, 1.5, 3 and 10 mg/kg. In the dose-escalation cohort, 65% to 85% of patients were male, and the mean age was 60 years with a range of roughly 20 to 80. Results and caveats for the whole study, not just this receptor: At doses from 0.1 to 3.0 mg/kg, clonal expansion was seen in both CD4+ and CD8+ blood T cells between baseline and week 6. In the 0.1-3.0 mg/kg groups, partial responders were among the patients with the lowest normalized peripheral clonal expansion, particularly in CD8+ T cells. Low levels of normalized T-cell clonal expansion were also shown by some nonresponding patients. After ivuxolimab, expanded clones were on average more numerous among CD8+ T cells than among CD4+ T cells. The antigen specificity of the clonally expanded peripheral T cells was not determined.

To sequence the TCRbeta CDR3 region, genomic DNA was isolated from the sorted cells. The immunoSEQ Assay was used to sequence the TCRbeta CDR3 regions. TCRdb holds this immuneACCESS table with in-frame rearrangements only. Some clones are missing; in checked studies, unresolved V genes explain under half, and the rest has no known cause. The sample table contains fewer than 140,000 clones; only one count was recorded for less than 95% of them. In total, the top ten clones hold 0.45% to 0.5% of the sample. Via the germline V gene, CDR1 is SGHNT and CDR2 YENEEA. Between the V and J ends, shortened by 8 bases and 9 bases respectively, the junction contains 17 bases. The CDR3, from cysteine to phenylalanine, totals 13 residues. Only the CDR3 part of the read is kept: 39 bases, read in frame from the first base. The trial excluded patients who had a history of autoimmune disease or were on systemic immunosuppression. In every dose cohort, peripheral blood was drawn for TCR sequencing at baseline, cycle 4 day 1, and cycle 7 day 1. Samples were obtained from an open-label, multicenter, first-in-human phase I dose-escalation trial of ivuxolimab. Adults with locally advanced or metastatic melanoma, renal cell carcinoma, hepatocellular carcinoma or head and neck squamous cell carcinoma were enrolled in the trial. Before TCR sequencing, CD4+ and CD8+ T cells were separately sorted from peripheral blood.

Concerning this clone: Its antigen is unknown. Base qualities are not at hand, and no much larger clone is one base apart.

The receptor chain draws on TRBV11-3 and TRBJ2-1, with the D call tentatively TRBD1 or TRBD2, each fitting 5 bases. Source: CD4+ or CD8+ T cells sorted from blood, taken in a trial of the OX40 agonist ivuxolimab. This receptor was taken from an adult with an advanced solid tumor such as melanoma, head and neck, liver or kidney cancer. CDR3 sequence: CASAISERGEQFF. The bases are TGTGCCAGCGCGATTTCGGAGAGGGGTGAGCAGTTCTTC.